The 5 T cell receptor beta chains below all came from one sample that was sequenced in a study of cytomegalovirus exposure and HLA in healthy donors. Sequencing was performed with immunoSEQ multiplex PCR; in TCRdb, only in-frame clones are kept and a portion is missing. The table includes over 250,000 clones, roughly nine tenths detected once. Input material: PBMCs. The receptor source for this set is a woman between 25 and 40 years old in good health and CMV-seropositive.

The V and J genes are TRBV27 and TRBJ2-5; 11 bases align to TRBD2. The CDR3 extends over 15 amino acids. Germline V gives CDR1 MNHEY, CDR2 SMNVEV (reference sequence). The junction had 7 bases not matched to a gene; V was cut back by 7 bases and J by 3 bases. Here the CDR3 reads CASNAGTSGKETQYF. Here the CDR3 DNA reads TGTGCCAGCAACGCCGGGACTAGCGGAAAAGAGACCCAGTACTTC.

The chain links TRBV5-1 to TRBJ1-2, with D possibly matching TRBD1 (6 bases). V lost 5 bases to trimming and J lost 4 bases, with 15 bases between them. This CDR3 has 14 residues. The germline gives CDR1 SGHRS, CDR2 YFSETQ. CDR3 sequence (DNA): TGCGCCAGCAGGGACTTGGGCAGGGGCTATGGCTACACCTTC. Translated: CASRDLGRGYGYTF.

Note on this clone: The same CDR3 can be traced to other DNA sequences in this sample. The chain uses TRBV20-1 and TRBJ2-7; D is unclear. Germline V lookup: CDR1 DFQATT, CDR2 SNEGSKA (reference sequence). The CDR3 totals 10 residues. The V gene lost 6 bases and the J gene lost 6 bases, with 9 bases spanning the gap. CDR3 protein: CSARQVEQYF. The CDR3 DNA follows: TGCAGTGCCAGACAAGTCGAGCAGTACTTC.

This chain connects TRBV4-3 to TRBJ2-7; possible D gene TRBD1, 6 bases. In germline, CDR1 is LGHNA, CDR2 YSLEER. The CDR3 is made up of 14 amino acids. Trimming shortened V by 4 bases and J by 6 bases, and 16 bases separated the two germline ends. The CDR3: CASSLWDKGGEQYF. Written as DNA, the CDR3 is TGCGCCAGCAGCCTCTGGGACAAAGGAGGCGAGCAGTACTTC.

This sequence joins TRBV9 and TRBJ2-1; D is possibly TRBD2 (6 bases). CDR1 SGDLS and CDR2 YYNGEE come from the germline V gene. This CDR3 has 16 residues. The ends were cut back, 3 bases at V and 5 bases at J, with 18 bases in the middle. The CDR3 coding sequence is TGTGCCAGCAGCGGAGGGGACTTGTACATTGACAATGAGCAGTTCTTC. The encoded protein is CASSGGDLYIDNEQFF.